This passage covers 28 T cell receptor beta chains from one sample sequenced in a study of CD8 T cells in Susac syndrome. After extraction with the RNeasy kit, roughly 0.45 to 1 ug of the RNA was reverse transcribed using random hexamers. MiXCR, applied by TCRdb to the immunoSEQ multiplex PCR reads, yields one record per CDR3 protein. In the table there are 210,000 or so distinct CDR3 sequences, approximately 94% of which are singletons. Sequenced: CD4+ T cells from PBMCs. These receptors came from a human donor with Susac syndrome.

The gene calls are TRBV5-1 and TRBJ2-5; D not certain. The germline gives CDR1 SGHRS, CDR2 YFSETQ. Trimming left V 4 bases short and J 2 bases short, with 12 bases between. The CDR3 runs to 14 residues. The CDR3 protein is CASSTLPEQETQYF. The CDR3 DNA follows: TGCGCCAGCAGCACCTTACCCGAACAAGAGACCCAGTACTTC.

The gene calls are TRBV30 and TRBJ2-1; D is unclear. V lost 2 bases to trimming and J lost 8 bases, with 19 bases between them. Germline lookup yields CDR1 GTSNPN and CDR2 SVGIG (reference sequence). CDR3 length: 15 amino acids. CDR3 DNA: TGTGCCTGGAGTTCCCCAGATGGGGTTTTGGATGAGCAGTTCTTC. Its translation is CAWSSPDGVLDEQFF. The whole variable domain, remainder taken from reference TRBV30 and TRBJ2-1, is SQTIHQWPATLVQPVGSPLSLECTVEGTSNPNLYWYRQAAGRGLQLLFYSVGIGQISSEVPQNLSASRPQDRQFILSSKKLLLSDSGFYLCAWSSPDGVLDEQFFGPGTRLTVL.

This clonotype occurred a few times. V and J are TRBV7-2 and TRBJ2-5; D unresolved. The ends were cut back, 1 base at V and 2 bases at J, with 11 bases in the middle. Germline lookup yields CDR1 SGHTA and CDR2 FQGNSA. The CDR3 length is 15 residues. Here the CDR3 DNA reads TGTGCCAGCAGCTTAGGCTTGCGCGAACAAGAGACCCAGTACTTC. It translates to CASSLGLREQETQYF.

J is TRBJ2-7 and V is TRBV7-2; 9 nucleotides match TRBD1. V shed 2 bases, J shed 3 bases, and the junction held 5 bases outside the gene matches. CDR3 length: 15 amino acids. CDR1 and CDR2 (germline): SGHTA, FQGNSA. CDR3 protein: CASSLTLDRGYEQYF. The CDR3 DNA reads TGTGCCAGCAGCTTAACACTGGACAGGGGCTACGAGCAGTACTTC.

The V call is TRBV10-3, the J call TRBJ1-4; D gene ambiguous. The CDR3 length is 13 residues. Germline V CDR1 and CDR2: ENHRY, SYGVKD. The ends were cut back, 11 bases at V and 0 bases at J, with 10 bases in the middle. The CDR3 here is CAAAGSTNEKLFF. CDR3 sequence (DNA): TGTGCCGCCGCCGGGTCAACTAATGAAAAACTGTTTTTT.

The chain employs TRBV29-1 and TRBJ2-5, with no clear D. This CDR3 contains 12 residues. Germline CDR1 is SQVTM and CDR2 is ANQGSEA. Deletions cut 5 bases from V and 1 base from J, with 8 bases between. CDR3 bases: TGCAGCGTTCGCGGCTTCCAAGAGACCCAGTACTTC. It codes for CSVRGFQETQYF.

This chain uses TRBV10-3 with TRBJ1-6, with D unclear. V lost 0 bases to trimming and J lost 5 bases, with 5 bases between them. The CDR3 contains 14 residues. CDR1 is ENHRY, CDR2 SYGVKD, per germline. The CDR3 sequence: CAISESGNNSPLHF. Written as DNA, the CDR3 is TGTGCCATCAGTGAGTCAGGGAATAATTCACCCCTCCACTTT.

The rearrangement uses TRBV20-1 and TRBJ1-6; D remains unclear. V lost 6 bases, J lost 8 bases, and 14 bases lay in between. Germline V gene sequence: CDR1 DFQATT, CDR2 SNEGSKA (reference sequence). The CDR3 consists of 13 residues. Here the CDR3 reads CSARTFGDSPLHF. CDR3 in DNA: TGCAGTGCCAGGACCTTCGGGGATTCACCCCTCCACTTT.

This rearrangement joins TRBV5-1 to TRBJ2-3; D uncertain. CDR3 length equals 15 residues. In germline, CDR1 is SGHRS, CDR2 YFSETQ. V was shortened by 1 base and J by 2 bases, with 11 bases between the two germline ends. CDR3 sequence (DNA): TGCGCCAGCAGCTTGAATCTGGGCCACACAGATACGCAGTATTTT. Residues: CASSLNLGHTDTQYF.

V usage is TRBV5-1 and J usage is TRBJ1-1; D is perhaps TRBD1 (5 bases). Trimming removed 0 bases at V and 3 bases at J, with 15 bases between. CDR3 size: 16 residues. Per the germline V gene, CDR1 is SGHRS and CDR2 is YFSETQ. CDR3 in DNA: TGCGCCAGCAGCTTGGAGGCGGCAGGGTGGGACACTGAAGCTTTCTTT. This codes for CASSLEAAGWDTEAFF.

This clonotype was seen just once. The rearrangement joins TRBV5-6 to TRBJ1-6; 11 nucleotides align to TRBD1. Germline V CDR1 and CDR2: SGHDT, YYEEEE. The CDR3 length is 15 residues. The J segment lost 10 bases and the V segment lost 4 bases, leaving 7 bases of the junction unmatched. This chain's CDR3 is CASSPAGQGASPLHF. CDR3 coding DNA: TGTGCCAGCAGCCCCGCCGGACAGGGGGCCTCACCCCTCCACTTT.

The genes are TRBV5-1 and TRBJ1-4; TRBD1 matches 7 bases. From germline, CDR1 is SGHRS and CDR2 YFSETQ. The CDR3 covers 15 residues. V was clipped by 4 bases and J by 7 bases; unmatched bases: 10. The CDR3: CASSRDREKGEKLFF. The CDR3 DNA reads TGCGCCAGCAGCCGTGACAGGGAGAAAGGTGAAAAACTGTTTTTT.

The chain joins TRBV29-1 to TRBJ2-3; TRBD2 agrees at 8 bases. This CDR3 contains 12 residues. Germline V CDR1 and CDR2: SQVTM, ANQGSEA. V lost 4 bases, J lost 6 bases, and 3 bases stayed unmatched. This CDR3 reads CSVARLADTQYF. The CDR3, as DNA: TGCAGCGTTGCCCGACTAGCGGATACGCAGTATTTT.

V gene TRBV12-5 combines with J gene TRBJ1-1; D not certain. V lost 4 bases and J 0 bases, leaving 6 bases between the germline ends. The CDR3 covers 13 residues. CDR1 is LGHNT, CDR2 FRNRAP, per germline. CDR3 loop: CASGSTMNTEAFF. As DNA, the CDR3 is TGTGCTAGTGGTTCTACCATGAACACTGAAGCTTTCTTT.

This CDR3 reads CASSWGTGGYGYTF. The CDR3 DNA reads TGTGCCAGCAGCTGGGGGACAGGGGGCTATGGCTACACCTTC. The chain combines TRBV7-8 with TRBJ1-2; 11 bases are shared with TRBD1. V lost 4 bases, J lost 4 bases, and 2 bases stayed unmatched. Germline CDR1 and CDR2: SGHVS and FQNEAQ. The CDR3 has 14 amino acids.

The rearrangement uses TRBV11-2 and TRBJ1-2; no clear D. V shed 4 bases and J shed 7 bases, with 16 bases lying between them. In germline, CDR1 is SGHAT, CDR2 FQNNGV. The CDR3 runs to 14 residues. The CDR3 here is CASSSRAALGGYTF. In DNA, the CDR3 is TGTGCCAGCAGCTCGCGGGCAGCCCTTGGTGGCTACACCTTC.

This chain uses TRBV19 with TRBJ1-1, with D possibly matching TRBD1 (6 bases). Trimming took 10 bases from V and 6 from J, leaving 18 bases between them. Germline-derived CDR1 and CDR2 are LNHDA and SQIVND (reference sequence). The CDR3 runs to 13 residues. For the CDR3, the DNA is TGTGCCACCCAACAGGGAAAGGAAGCTGAAGCTTTCTTT. Its translation is CATQQGKEAEAFF.

The chain has TRBV5-4 and TRBJ1-5, with D possibly being TRBD1 (5 bases). Germline-derived CDR1 and CDR2 are SGHNT and YYREEE (reference sequence). This CDR3 region has 14 residues. Trimming cost V 4 bases and J 0 bases, with 8 bases left between them. CDR3 nucleotides: TGTGCCAGCAGCCGGGACGGTAGCAATCAGCCCCAGCATTTT. Encoded protein: CASSRDGSNQPQHF.

V usage is TRBV10-2 and J usage is TRBJ1-2, with D tentatively TRBD1 (6 bases). Germline assignment: CDR1 WSHSY and CDR2 SAAADI. The CDR3 has 12 amino acids. Trimming left V 2 bases short and J 8 bases short, with 9 bases between. The CDR3 DNA is TGCGCCAGCAGTGAGCTTGGACAGGGCTACACCTTC. This gives the protein CASSELGQGYTF.

The chain recombines TRBV4-2 with TRBJ1-6; D call uncertain. Germline-derived CDR1 and CDR2 are LGHNA and YNFKEQ. This CDR3 is 16 amino acids long. V shed 0 bases and J shed 0 bases, with 6 bases lying between them. The CDR3 sequence is CASSQDVSSYNSPLHF. Written as DNA, the CDR3 is TGTGCCAGCAGCCAAGACGTTAGCTCCTATAATTCACCCCTCCACTTT.

The rearrangement links TRBV19 to TRBJ1-1; TRBD1 agrees at 8 bases. Germline CDR1 is LNHDA and CDR2 is SQIVND (reference sequence). With V trimmed by 9 bases and J by 1 base, 10 bases remained unmatched. The CDR3 spans 15 residues. The CDR3 DNA follows: TGTGCCAGCGGACAGGGAGTTATGGGGAACACTGAAGCTTTCTTT. It codes for CASGQGVMGNTEAFF.

The J gene is TRBJ1-1, the V gene TRBV28; D is uncertain. The CDR3 contains 11 residues. The V end lost 6 bases, the J end lost 5 bases, and 7 bases lay between the germline ends. Germline-derived CDR1 and CDR2 are MDHEN and SYDVKM. CDR3 loop: CASSRTTEAFF. The CDR3, as DNA: TGTGCCAGCAGCCGCACAACTGAAGCTTTCTTT. The full variable domain, its missing parts supplied by reference TRBV28 and TRBJ1-1, is DVKVTQSSRYLVKRTGEKVFLECVQDMDHENMFWYRQDPGLGLRLIYFSYDVKMKEKGDIPEGYSVSREKKERFSLILESASTNQTSMYLCASSRTTEAFFGQGTRLTVV.

The CDR3 sequence is CASSHRNSPLHF. CDR3 DNA: TGTGCCAGTAGCCACAGGAATTCACCCCTCCACTTT. The chain recombines TRBV19 with TRBJ1-6; maybe TRBD1 (5 bases). Trimming took 6 bases from V and 7 from J, leaving 7 bases between them. The CDR3 spans 12 residues. Germline V lookup: CDR1 LNHDA, CDR2 SQIVND (reference sequence).

V usage is TRBV20-1 and J usage is TRBJ2-7; TRBD2 aligns across 10 bases. The V and J ends lost 6 bases and 3 bases, in that order; junction bases with no gene match: 5. The CDR3 extends over 13 amino acids. Per germline, CDR1 DFQATT and CDR2 SNEGSKA (reference sequence). Here the CDR3 DNA reads TGCAGTGCAACGACTAGCGGGTACTACGAGCAGTACTTC. As protein: CSATTSGYYEQYF.

The chain has TRBV4-2 and TRBJ1-1; D ambiguous. This CDR3 has 12 amino acids. Trimming removed 0 bases at V and 8 bases at J, with 7 bases between. Germline V gives CDR1 LGHNA, CDR2 YNFKEQ. DNA of the CDR3: TGTGCCAGCAGCCAAGAGGATGGAGAAGCTTTCTTT. Translation gives CASSQEDGEAFF.

The V call is TRBV29-1, the J call TRBJ2-2; tentatively, D is TRBD1 (5 bases). CDR3 size: 14 residues. Trimming pared 4 bases from V and 0 bases from J, leaving 9 bases between. Germline V gives CDR1 SQVTM, CDR2 ANQGSEA. CDR3 DNA: TGCAGCGTTGGCAGCAGGGCGAACACCGGGGAGCTGTTTTTT. This translates into CSVGSRANTGELFF.

CDR3 sequence: CASSQEVSSGREQFF. The CDR3 coding sequence is TGCGCCAGCAGCCAAGAAGTCTCTAGCGGGCGAGAGCAGTTCTTC. V gene TRBV4-3 combines with J gene TRBJ2-1, with 8 bases that match TRBD2. The germline gives CDR1 LGHNA, CDR2 YSLEER. After removal of 0 bases from V and 10 bases from J, the junction contained 8 bases not matched to a gene. This CDR3 region has 15 residues.

This CDR3 reads CSARASTGTDGYTF. DNA for the CDR3: TGCAGTGCTAGGGCCTCGACAGGGACAGATGGCTACACCTTC. V gene TRBV20-1 combines with J gene TRBJ1-2; 7 bases match TRBD1. Germline loops: CDR1 DFQATT, CDR2 SNEGSKA (reference sequence). This CDR3 is 14 amino acids long. Losses at the gene ends were 3 bases for V and 6 bases for J; bases not matched to a gene: 10.